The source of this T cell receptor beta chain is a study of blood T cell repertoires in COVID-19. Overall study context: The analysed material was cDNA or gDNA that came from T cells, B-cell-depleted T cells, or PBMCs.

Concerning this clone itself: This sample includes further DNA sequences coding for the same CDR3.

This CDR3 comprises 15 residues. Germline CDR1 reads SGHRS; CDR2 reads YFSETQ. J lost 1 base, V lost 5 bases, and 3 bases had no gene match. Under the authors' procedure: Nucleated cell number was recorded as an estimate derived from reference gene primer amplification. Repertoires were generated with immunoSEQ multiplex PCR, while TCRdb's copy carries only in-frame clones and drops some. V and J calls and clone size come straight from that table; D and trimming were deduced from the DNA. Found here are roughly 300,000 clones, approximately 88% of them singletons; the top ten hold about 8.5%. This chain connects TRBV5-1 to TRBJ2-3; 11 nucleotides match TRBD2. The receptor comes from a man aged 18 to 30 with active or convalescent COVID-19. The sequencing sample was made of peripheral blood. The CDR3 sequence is CASSSTSGGTDTQYF. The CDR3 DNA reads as TGCGCCAGCAGTTCGACTAGCGGGGGCACAGATACGCAGTATTTT. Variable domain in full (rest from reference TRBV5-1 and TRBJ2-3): KAGVTQTPRYLIKTRGQQVTLSCSPISGHRSVSWYQQTPGQGLQFLFEYFSETQRNKGNFPGRFSGRQFSNSRSEMNVSTLELGDSALYLCASSSTSGGTDTQYFGPGTRLTVL.